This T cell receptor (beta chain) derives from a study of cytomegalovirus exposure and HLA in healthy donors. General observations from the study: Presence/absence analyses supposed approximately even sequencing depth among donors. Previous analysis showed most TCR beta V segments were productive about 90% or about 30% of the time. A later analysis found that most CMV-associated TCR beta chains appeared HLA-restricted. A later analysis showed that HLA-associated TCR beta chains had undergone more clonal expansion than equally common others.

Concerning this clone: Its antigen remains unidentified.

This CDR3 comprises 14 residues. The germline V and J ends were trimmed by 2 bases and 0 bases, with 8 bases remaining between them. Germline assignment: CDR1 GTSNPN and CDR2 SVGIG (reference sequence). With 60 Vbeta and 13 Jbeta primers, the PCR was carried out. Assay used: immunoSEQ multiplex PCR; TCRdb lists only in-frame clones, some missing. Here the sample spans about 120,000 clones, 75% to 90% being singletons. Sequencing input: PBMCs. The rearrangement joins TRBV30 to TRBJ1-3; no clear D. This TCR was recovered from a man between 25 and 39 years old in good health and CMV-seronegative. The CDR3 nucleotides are TGTGCCTGGAGTAGAGATCACTCTGGAAACACCATATATTTT. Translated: CAWSRDHSGNTIYF.